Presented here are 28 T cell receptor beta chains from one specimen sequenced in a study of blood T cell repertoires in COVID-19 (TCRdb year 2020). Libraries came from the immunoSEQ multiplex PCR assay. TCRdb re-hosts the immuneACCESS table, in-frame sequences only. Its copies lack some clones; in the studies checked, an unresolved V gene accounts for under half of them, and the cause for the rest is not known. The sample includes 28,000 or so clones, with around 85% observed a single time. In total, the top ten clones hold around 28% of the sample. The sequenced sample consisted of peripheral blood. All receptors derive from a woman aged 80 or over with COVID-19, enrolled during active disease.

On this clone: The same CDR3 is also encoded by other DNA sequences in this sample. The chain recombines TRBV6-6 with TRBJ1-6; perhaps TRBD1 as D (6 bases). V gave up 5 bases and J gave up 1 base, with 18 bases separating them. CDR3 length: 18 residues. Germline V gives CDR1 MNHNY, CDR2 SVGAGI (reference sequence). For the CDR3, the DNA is TGTGCCAGCAGTCCCCAGGGGCGGGCAGGATCCTATAATTCACCCCTCCACTTT. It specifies CASSPQGRAGSYNSPLHF.

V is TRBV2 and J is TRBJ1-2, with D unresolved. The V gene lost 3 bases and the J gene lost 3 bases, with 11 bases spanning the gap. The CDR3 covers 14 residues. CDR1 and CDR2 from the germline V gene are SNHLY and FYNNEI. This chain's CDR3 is CASSDVRSDYGYTF. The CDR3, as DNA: TGTGCCAGCAGTGACGTCAGGTCTGACTATGGCTACACCTTC. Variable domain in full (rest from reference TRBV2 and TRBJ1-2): EPEVTQTPSHQVTQMGQEVILRCVPISNHLYFYWYRQILGQKVEFLVSFYNNEISEKSEIFDDQFSVERPDGSNFTLKIRSTKLEDSAMYFCASSDVRSDYGYTFGSGTRLTVV.

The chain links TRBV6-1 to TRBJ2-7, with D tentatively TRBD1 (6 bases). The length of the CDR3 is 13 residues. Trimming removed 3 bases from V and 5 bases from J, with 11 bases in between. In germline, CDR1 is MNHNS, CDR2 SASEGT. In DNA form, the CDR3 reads TGTGCCAGCAGTGAGGGGGCCTCAGACGAGCAGTACTTC. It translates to CASSEGASDEQYF.

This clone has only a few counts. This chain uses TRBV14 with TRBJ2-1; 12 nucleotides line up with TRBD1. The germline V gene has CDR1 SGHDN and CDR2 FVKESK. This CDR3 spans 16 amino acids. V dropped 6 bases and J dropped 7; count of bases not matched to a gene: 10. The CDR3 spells CASSLTGTGGRNEQFF. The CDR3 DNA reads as TGTGCCAGCAGTCTTACCGGGACAGGGGGCCGGAATGAGCAGTTCTTC.

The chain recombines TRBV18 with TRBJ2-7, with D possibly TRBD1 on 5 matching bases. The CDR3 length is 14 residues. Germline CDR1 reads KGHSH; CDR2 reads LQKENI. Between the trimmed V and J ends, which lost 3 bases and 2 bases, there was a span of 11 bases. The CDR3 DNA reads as TGTGCCAGCTCACCCGGACATGCCACCTACGAGCAGTACTTC. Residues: CASSPGHATYEQYF.

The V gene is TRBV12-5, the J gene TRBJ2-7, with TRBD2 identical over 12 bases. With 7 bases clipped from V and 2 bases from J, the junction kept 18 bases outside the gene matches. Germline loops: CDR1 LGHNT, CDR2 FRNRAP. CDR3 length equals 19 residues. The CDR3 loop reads CASARGSLAGGGGPYEQYF. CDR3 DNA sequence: TGTGCTAGTGCCCGCGGGTCCCTAGCGGGGGGGGGCGGCCCCTACGAGCAGTACTTC. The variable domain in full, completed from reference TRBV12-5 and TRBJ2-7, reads DARVTQTPRHKVTEMGQEVTMRCQPILGHNTVFWYRQTMMQGLELLAYFRNRAPLDDSGMPKDRFSAEMPDATLATLKIQPSEPRDSAVYFCASARGSLAGGGGPYEQYFGPGTRLTVT.

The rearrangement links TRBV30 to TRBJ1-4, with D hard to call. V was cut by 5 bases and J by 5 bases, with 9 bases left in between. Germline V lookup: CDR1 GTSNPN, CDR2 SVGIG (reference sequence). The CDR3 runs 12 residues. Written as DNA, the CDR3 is TGTGCCTGGGGTGGGGAGAATGAAAAACTGTTTTTT. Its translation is CAWGGENEKLFF.

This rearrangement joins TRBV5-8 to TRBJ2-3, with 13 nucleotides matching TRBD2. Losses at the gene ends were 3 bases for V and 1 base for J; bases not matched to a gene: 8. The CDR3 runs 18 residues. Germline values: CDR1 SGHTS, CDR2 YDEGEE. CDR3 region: CASSWGLAGLGGTDTQYF. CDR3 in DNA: TGTGCCAGCAGCTGGGGACTAGCGGGGTTGGGAGGCACAGATACGCAGTATTTT.

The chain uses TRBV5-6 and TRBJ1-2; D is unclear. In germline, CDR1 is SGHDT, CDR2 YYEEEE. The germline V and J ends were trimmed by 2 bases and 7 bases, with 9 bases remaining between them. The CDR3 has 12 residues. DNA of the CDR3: TGTGCCAGCAGCTTAGGTCCTAGTGGCTACACCTTC. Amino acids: CASSLGPSGYTF.

CDR3: CASRTTGKNTEAFF. As DNA, the CDR3 is TGTGCCAGCAGAACGACAGGGAAGAACACTGAAGCTTTCTTT. The V gene is TRBV6-5, the J gene TRBJ1-1, with 7 nucleotides matching TRBD1. J was trimmed by 1 base and V by 6 bases; bases with no gene match: 5. Germline V gene sequence: CDR1 MNHEY, CDR2 SVGAGI. The CDR3 sequence is 14 residues long.

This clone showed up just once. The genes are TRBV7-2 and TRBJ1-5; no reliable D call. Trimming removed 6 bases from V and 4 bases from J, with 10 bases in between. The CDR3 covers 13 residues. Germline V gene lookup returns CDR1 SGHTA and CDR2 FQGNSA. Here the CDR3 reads CASSDGGNQPQHF. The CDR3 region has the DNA TGTGCCAGCAGTGACGGAGGGAATCAGCCCCAGCATTTT.

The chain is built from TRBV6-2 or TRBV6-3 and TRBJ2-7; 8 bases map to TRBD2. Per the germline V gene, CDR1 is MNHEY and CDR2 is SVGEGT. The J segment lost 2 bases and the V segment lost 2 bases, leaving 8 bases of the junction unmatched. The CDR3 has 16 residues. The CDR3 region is CASSYPRLRGAYEQYF. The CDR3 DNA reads TGTGCCAGCAGTTACCCACGCCTGCGGGGGGCCTACGAGCAGTACTTC.

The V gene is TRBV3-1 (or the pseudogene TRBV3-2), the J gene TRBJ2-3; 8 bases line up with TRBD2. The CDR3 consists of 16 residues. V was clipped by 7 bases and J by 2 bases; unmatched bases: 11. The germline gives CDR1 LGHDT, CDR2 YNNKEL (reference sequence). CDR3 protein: CASKRGGGSSTDTQYF. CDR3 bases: TGTGCCAGCAAAAGGGGCGGGGGGTCATCCACAGATACGCAGTATTTT.

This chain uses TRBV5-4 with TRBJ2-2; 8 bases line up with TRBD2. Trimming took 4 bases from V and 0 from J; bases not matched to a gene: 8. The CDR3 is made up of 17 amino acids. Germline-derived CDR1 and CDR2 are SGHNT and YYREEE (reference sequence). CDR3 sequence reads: CASSPRTSHSNTGELFF. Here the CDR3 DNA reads TGTGCCAGCAGCCCGCGGACTAGCCACTCGAACACCGGGGAGCTGTTTTTT.

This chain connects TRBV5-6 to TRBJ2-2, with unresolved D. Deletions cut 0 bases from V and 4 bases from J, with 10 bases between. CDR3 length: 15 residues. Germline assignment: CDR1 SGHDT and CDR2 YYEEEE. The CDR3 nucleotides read TGTGCCAGCAGCTTGGGTGCGTCGGGCACCGGGGAGCTGTTTTTT. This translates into CASSLGASGTGELFF.

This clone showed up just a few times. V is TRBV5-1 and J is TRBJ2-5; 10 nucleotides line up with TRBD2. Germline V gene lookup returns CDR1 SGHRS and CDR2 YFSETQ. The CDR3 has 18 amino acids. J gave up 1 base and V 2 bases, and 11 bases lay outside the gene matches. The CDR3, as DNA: TGCGCCAGCAGCTTCATTCTAGCGGGAGTAAGGGTCCAAGAGACCCAGTACTTC. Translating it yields CASSFILAGVRVQETQYF.

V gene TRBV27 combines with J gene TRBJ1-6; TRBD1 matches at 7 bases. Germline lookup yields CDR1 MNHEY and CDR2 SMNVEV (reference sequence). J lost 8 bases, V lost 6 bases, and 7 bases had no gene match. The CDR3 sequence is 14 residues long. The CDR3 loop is CASSMTGWDSPLHF. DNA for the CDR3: TGTGCCAGCAGCATGACAGGGTGGGATTCACCCCTCCACTTT.

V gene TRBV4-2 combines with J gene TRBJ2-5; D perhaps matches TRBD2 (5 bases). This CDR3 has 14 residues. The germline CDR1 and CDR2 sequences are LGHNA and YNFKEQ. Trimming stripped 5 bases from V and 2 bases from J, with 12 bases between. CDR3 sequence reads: CASSKAGEQETQYF. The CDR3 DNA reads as TGTGCCAGCAGCAAGGCGGGCGAGCAAGAGACCCAGTACTTC.

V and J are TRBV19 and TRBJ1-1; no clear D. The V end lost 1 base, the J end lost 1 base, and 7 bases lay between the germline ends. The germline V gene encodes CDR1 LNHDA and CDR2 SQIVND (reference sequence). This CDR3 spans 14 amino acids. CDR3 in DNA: TGTGCCAGTAGTATAGGAGGGTCGAACACTGAAGCTTTCTTT. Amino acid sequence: CASSIGGSNTEAFF.

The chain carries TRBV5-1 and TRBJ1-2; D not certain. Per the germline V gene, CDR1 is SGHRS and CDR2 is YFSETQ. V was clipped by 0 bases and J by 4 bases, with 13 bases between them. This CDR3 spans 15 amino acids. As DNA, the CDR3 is TGCGCCAGCAGCTTGGACCAGGTTGTACGCTATGGCTACACCTTC. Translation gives CASSLDQVVRYGYTF.

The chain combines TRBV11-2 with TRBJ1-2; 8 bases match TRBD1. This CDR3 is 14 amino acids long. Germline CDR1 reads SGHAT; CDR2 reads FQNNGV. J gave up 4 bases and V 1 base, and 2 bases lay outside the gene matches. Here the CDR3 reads CASSLGTGGYGYTF. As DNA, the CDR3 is TGTGCCAGCAGCTTAGGTACAGGGGGCTATGGCTACACCTTC.

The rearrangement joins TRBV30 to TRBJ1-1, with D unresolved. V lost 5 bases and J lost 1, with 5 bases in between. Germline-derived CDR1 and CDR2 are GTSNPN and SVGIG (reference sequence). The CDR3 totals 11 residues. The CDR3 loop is CAWVRNTEAFF. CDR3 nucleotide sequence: TGTGCCTGGGTGAGGAACACTGAAGCTTTCTTT.

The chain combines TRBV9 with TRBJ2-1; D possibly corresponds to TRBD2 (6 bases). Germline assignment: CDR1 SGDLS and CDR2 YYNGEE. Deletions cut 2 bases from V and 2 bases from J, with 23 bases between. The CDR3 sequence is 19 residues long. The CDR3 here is CASSVSPIGGAGAYNEQFF. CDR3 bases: TGTGCCAGCAGCGTGAGCCCCATCGGGGGAGCTGGGGCCTACAATGAGCAGTTCTTC.

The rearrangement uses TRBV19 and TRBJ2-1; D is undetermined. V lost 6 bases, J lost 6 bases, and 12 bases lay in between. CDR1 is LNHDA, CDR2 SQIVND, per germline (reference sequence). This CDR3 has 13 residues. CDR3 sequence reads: CASRDTNANEQFF. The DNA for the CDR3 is TGTGCCAGTAGAGACACAAACGCCAATGAGCAGTTCTTC.

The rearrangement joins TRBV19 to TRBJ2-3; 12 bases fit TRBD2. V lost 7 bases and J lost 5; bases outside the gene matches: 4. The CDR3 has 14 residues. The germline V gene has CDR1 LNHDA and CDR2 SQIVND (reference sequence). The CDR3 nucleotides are TGTGCCAGTAATCTAGCGGGGGGGCTAGATACGCAGTATTTT. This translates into CASNLAGGLDTQYF.

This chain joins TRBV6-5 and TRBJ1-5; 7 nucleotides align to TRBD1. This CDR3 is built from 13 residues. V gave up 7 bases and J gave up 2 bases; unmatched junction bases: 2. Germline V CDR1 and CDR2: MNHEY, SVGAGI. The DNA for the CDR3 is TGTGCCAGCACCGGACAGGGCAATCAGCCCCAGCATTTT. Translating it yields CASTGQGNQPQHF.

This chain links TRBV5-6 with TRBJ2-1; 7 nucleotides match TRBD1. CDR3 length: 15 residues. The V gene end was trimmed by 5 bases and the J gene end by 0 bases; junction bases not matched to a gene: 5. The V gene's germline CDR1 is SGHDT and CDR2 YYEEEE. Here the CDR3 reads CASRQGVSSYNEQFF. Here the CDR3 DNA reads TGTGCCAGCAGGCAGGGGGTGAGCTCCTACAATGAGCAGTTCTTC. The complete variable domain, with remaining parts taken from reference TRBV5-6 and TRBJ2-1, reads DAGVTQSPTHLIKTRGQQVTLRCSPKSGHDTVSWYQQALGQGPQFIFQYYEEEERQRGNFPDRFSGHQFPNYSSELNVNALLLGDSALYLCASRQGVSSYNEQFFGPGTRLTVL.

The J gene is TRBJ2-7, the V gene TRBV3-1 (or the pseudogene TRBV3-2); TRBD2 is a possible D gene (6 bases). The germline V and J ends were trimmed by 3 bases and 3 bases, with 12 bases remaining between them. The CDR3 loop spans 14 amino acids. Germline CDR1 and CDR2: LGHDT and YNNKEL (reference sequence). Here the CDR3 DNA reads TGTGCCAGCAGCCAGGGCGGGACGGGCTACGAGCAGTACTTC. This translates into CASSQGGTGYEQYF.